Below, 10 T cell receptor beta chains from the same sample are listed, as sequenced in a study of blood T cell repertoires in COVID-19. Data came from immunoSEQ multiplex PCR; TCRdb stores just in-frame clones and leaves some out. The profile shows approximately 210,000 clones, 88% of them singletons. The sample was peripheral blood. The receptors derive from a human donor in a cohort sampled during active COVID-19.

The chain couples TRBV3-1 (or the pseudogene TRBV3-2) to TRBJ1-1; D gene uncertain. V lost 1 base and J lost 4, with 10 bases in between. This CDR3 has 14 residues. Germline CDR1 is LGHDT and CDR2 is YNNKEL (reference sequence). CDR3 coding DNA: TGTGCCAGCAGCCAAGCGAGAGGAGTCACTGAAGCTTTCTTT. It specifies CASSQARGVTEAFF.

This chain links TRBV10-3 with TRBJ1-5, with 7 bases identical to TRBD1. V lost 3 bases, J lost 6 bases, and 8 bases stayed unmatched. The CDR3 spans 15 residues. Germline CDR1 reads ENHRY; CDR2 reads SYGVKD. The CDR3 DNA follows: TGTGCCATCAGTGACGACAGGGTTTTGGGTCAGCCCCAGCATTTT. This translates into CAISDDRVLGQPQHF.

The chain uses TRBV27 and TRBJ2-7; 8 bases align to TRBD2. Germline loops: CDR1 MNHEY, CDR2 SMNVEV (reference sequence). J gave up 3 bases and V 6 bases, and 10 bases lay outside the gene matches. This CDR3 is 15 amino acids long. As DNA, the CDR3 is TGTGCCAGCAGCAAGGTGGCGGGAGGTCTCTACGAGCAGTACTTC. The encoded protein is CASSKVAGGLYEQYF.

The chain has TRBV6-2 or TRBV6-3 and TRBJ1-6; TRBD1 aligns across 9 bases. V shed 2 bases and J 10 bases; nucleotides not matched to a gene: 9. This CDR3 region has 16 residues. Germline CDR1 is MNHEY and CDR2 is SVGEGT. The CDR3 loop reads CASSYRTGAGQSPLHF. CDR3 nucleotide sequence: TGTGCCAGCAGTTACCGGACAGGGGCGGGACAGTCACCCCTCCACTTT.

The CDR3 is CASSESGSETQYF. The CDR3 region has the DNA TGCGCCAGCAGTGAGTCCGGGTCAGAGACCCAGTACTTC. The V gene is TRBV10-1, the J gene TRBJ2-5; D call uncertain. This CDR3 contains 13 residues. V was cut by 0 bases and J by 4 bases, with 6 bases left in between. The germline V gene encodes CDR1 WNHNN and CDR2 SYGVQD (reference sequence).

The CDR3 is CAISESETRVYGYTF. Here the CDR3 DNA reads TGTGCCATCAGTGAGTCAGAGACTCGAGTATATGGCTACACCTTC. The rearrangement joins TRBV10-3 to TRBJ1-2; D is unresolved. With 0 bases removed from V and 5 bases from J, the gap between germline ends came to 13 bases. The germline CDR1 and CDR2 sequences are ENHRY and SYGVKD. CDR3 length: 15 residues.

CDR3: CAISAGGGRSGNTIYF. The CDR3 bases are TGTGCCATCAGTGCGGGAGGCGGCCGCTCTGGAAACACCATATATTTT. The rearrangement uses TRBV10-3 and TRBJ1-3; D ambiguous. CDR3 length: 16 amino acids. Trimming removed 4 bases from V and 0 bases from J, with 13 bases in between. The V gene's germline CDR1 is ENHRY and CDR2 SYGVKD.

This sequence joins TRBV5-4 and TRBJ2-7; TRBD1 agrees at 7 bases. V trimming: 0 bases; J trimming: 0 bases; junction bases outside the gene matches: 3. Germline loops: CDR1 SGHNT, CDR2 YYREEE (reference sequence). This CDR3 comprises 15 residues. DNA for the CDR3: TGTGCCAGCAGCTTGGTAGGGGGCGCCTCCTACGAGCAGTACTTC. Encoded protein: CASSLVGGASYEQYF.

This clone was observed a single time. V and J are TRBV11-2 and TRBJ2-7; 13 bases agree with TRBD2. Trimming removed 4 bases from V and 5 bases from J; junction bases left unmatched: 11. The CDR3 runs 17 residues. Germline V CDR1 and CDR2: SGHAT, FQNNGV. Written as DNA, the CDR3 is TGTGCCAGCAGCTCTAATCCGGGACTAGCGGGATCCAACGAGCAGTACTTC. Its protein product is CASSSNPGLAGSNEQYF.

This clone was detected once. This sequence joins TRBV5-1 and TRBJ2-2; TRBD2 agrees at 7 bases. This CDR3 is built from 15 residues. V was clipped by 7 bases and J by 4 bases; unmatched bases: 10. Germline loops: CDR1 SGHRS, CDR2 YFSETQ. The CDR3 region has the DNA TGCGCCAGCGGACCCCGGGGAGGGGTCACCGGGGAGCTGTTTTTT. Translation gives CASGPRGGVTGELFF.